Below, 21 T cell receptor beta chains from the same sample are listed, as sequenced in a study of T-cell reconstitution after alpha-beta-depleted transplantation in children. Preparation of the TCRbeta library involved a method that used unique molecular identifiers. TCRdb reprocessed the PCR reads with MiXCR, giving one entry per CDR3 protein. The table has about 600,000 distinct CDR3 sequences, 8% to 11% seen once. Sample: PBMCs from the stem cell graft donor, taken from the stem cell graft. The receptor source for this set is a human donor who donated a stem cell graft to a child with acute myeloid leukemia.

This clonotype was found a few times. The chain links TRBV27 to TRBJ2-5; 9 bases are a match to TRBD1. Germline lookup yields CDR1 MNHEY and CDR2 SMNVEV (reference sequence). The CDR3 sequence is 16 residues long. The V and J ends lost 2 bases and 4 bases, in that order; junction bases with no gene match: 8. The CDR3 nucleotides read TGTGCCAGCAGTTTAGCCCCCGGGACAGGGATAGAGACCCAGTACTTC. Amino acids: CASSLAPGTGIETQYF.

Only a few counts were recorded for this clonotype. This chain joins TRBV3-1 and TRBJ2-7, with a possible D match to TRBD2 (6 bases). V was clipped by 3 bases and J by 6 bases, with 9 bases between them. The CDR3 sequence is 12 residues long. Per the germline V gene, CDR1 is LGHDT and CDR2 is YNNKEL (reference sequence). The DNA for the CDR3 is TGTGCCAGCAGCCAGACTAGGGGCGAGCAGTACTTC. This codes for CASSQTRGEQYF.

To note about this clonotype: One base away lies a much larger clone, so this may be a sequencing read error. The rearrangement links TRBV5-1 to TRBJ2-3; TRBD2 is a possible D gene (6 bases). The CDR3 sequence is 17 residues long. Germline CDR1 SGHRS, CDR2 YFSETQ. In nucleotides, the CDR3 is TGCGCCAGCAGCTTGGCCTTTAGCGGAATCAGCACAGATTCGCAGTATTTT. It yields the protein CASSLAFSGISTDSQYF.

The genes are TRBV29-1 and TRBJ2-5; D remains ambiguous. This CDR3 is built from 12 residues. V lost 7 bases, J lost 5 bases, and 14 bases lay in between. The germline V gene encodes CDR1 SQVTM and CDR2 ANQGSEA. In DNA form, the CDR3 reads TGCAGCGCGGTCCTCCCCGGTGAGACCCAGTACTTC. Amino acid sequence: CSAVLPGETQYF.

This clonotype was seen at least ten times. This chain connects TRBV4-3 to TRBJ2-7; 7 nucleotides match TRBD1. This CDR3 contains 15 residues. V trimming: 0 bases; J trimming: 3 bases; junction bases outside the gene matches: 5. The V gene's germline CDR1 is LGHNA and CDR2 YSLEER. The CDR3 reads CASSQDTQGYYEQYF. The CDR3, as DNA: TGCGCCAGCAGCCAAGATACACAGGGGTACTACGAGCAGTACTTC.

J is TRBJ1-4 and V is TRBV6-5; D is unclear. Between the trimmed V and J ends, which lost 7 bases and 7 bases, there was a span of 7 bases. The CDR3 is 11 residues long. In germline, CDR1 is MNHEY, CDR2 SVGAGI. The CDR3 DNA reads TGTGCCAGCACCTTGGCTGAAAAACTGTTTTTT. This codes for CASTLAEKLFF.

This clonotype occurred many times. V gene TRBV29-1 combines with J gene TRBJ2-1; 9 bases are a match to TRBD2. The CDR3 totals 13 residues. Germline loops: CDR1 SQVTM, CDR2 ANQGSEA. The CDR3 nucleotides are TGCAGTGCGGGAGGGGAGGTGAACACCAAGCAGTTCTTC. Translated: CSAGGEVNTKQFF.

This chain links TRBV7-9 with TRBJ2-7; D might be TRBD2 (5 bases). The CDR3 loop spans 15 amino acids. Trimming left V 5 bases short and J 1 base short, with 15 bases between. Germline lookup yields CDR1 SEHNR and CDR2 FQNEAQ (reference sequence). This CDR3 is CASSPGVARSYEQYF. Written as DNA, the CDR3 is TGTGCCAGCAGCCCTGGGGTAGCGAGGTCCTACGAGCAGTACTTC.

This clonotype was seen ten or more times. The V call is TRBV18, the J call TRBJ2-1; 11 nucleotides agree with TRBD2. Germline trimming cut 3 bases from V and 3 bases from J; bases unmatched to any gene: 4. Germline CDR1 is KGHSH and CDR2 is LQKENI. The CDR3 extends over 16 amino acids. The CDR3 spells CASSPTSGVYYNEQFF. The CDR3, as DNA: TGTGCCAGCTCACCGACTAGCGGGGTTTACTACAATGAGCAGTTCTTC.

The CDR3 region has the DNA TGTGCCAGCATGCTAGCGGGGGGGGTAGGGAATGAGCAGTTCTTC. Amino acid sequence: CASMLAGGVGNEQFF. The chain carries TRBV7-9 and TRBJ2-1; 12 bases match TRBD2. The CDR3 has 15 amino acids. Germline CDR1 is SEHNR and CDR2 is FQNEAQ (reference sequence). With V trimmed by 7 bases and J by 7 bases, 8 bases remained unmatched.

This clonotype was seen repeatedly, ten times or more. The J gene is TRBJ1-6, the V gene TRBV27; 9 bases match TRBD1. V trimming: 7 bases; J trimming: 10 bases; junction bases outside the gene matches: 11. Per germline, CDR1 MNHEY and CDR2 SMNVEV (reference sequence). The CDR3 runs to 15 residues. DNA for the CDR3: TGTGCCAGCACCCCCGTGGACAGGGGTTACTCACCCCTCCACTTT. Its protein is CASTPVDRGYSPLHF.

This clonotype occurred many times. V is TRBV29-1 and J is TRBJ2-5, with D tentatively TRBD1 (6 bases). This CDR3 has 12 residues. Germline values: CDR1 SQVTM, CDR2 ANQGSEA. The ends were cut back, 7 bases at V and 4 bases at J, with 13 bases in the middle. This chain's CDR3 is CSAGQSAETQYF. The CDR3 DNA is TGCAGCGCTGGACAGTCGGCAGAGACCCAGTACTTC. The variable domain in full, completed from reference TRBV29-1 and TRBJ2-5, reads SAVISQKPSRDICQRGTSLTIQCQVDSQVTMMFWYRQQPGQSLTLIATANQGSEATYESGFVIDKFPISRPNLTFSTLTVSNMSPEDSSIYLCSAGQSAETQYFGPGTRLLVL.

CDR3 DNA: TGTGCCAGCAGCGTAGAGGGACAGGGACATGAGCAGTTCTTC. Its protein is CASSVEGQGHEQFF. V usage is TRBV9 and J usage is TRBJ2-1; 9 positions match TRBD1. The germline gives CDR1 SGDLS, CDR2 YYNGEE. Trimming at V came to 0 bases and at J to 8 bases, leaving 3 bases not matched to a gene. The CDR3 has 14 residues.

The sample holds a few counts of this clonotype. The chain carries TRBV11-2 and TRBJ2-7, with 10 bases aligning to TRBD2. Looked up from germline, CDR1 is SGHAT and CDR2 is FQNNGV. This CDR3 contains 16 residues. With 1 base clipped from V and 3 bases from J, the junction kept 6 bases outside the gene matches. This chain's CDR3 is CASSLVETSGYYEQYF. The DNA for the CDR3 is TGTGCCAGCAGCTTAGTAGAGACTAGCGGGTACTACGAGCAGTACTTC.

The gene calls are TRBV18 and TRBJ1-1; D gene uncertain. Trimming took 2 bases from V and 0 from J, leaving 7 bases between them. Per germline, CDR1 KGHSH and CDR2 LQKENI. This CDR3 contains 14 residues. This CDR3 is CASSPGNMNTEAFF. The DNA of the CDR3 is TGTGCCAGCTCACCAGGTAACATGAACACTGAAGCTTTCTTT.

This clonotype came up many times. The chain couples TRBV2 to TRBJ2-3, with D possibly being TRBD2 (5 bases). This CDR3 has 17 amino acids. The ends were cut back, 0 bases at V and 1 base at J, with 14 bases in the middle. Germline CDR1 SNHLY, CDR2 FYNNEI. The CDR3 coding sequence is TGTGCCAGCAGTGAAGCGCGAGGGATTCATGGCACAGATACGCAGTATTTT. This codes for CASSEARGIHGTDTQYF.

This clonotype was found many times. This sequence joins TRBV6-2 or TRBV6-3 and TRBJ2-1, with a weak D call TRBD2 (5 bases). Between the trimmed V and J ends, which lost 6 bases and 4 bases, there was a span of 16 bases. Germline values: CDR1 MNHEY, CDR2 SVGEGT. The CDR3 runs 15 residues. The CDR3 sequence is CASSWSGILYNEQFF. The CDR3 DNA sequence: TGTGCCAGCAGCTGGAGCGGTATACTTTACAATGAGCAGTTCTTC.

At least ten counts were recorded for this clonotype. V and J are TRBV20-1 and TRBJ1-5, with TRBD1 matching 8 bases. This CDR3 comprises 13 residues. V lost 5 bases to trimming and J lost 5 bases; unmatched junction nucleotides: 5. Germline-derived CDR1 and CDR2 are DFQATT and SNEGSKA (reference sequence). CDR3 amino acids: CSAHSGGDQPQHF. CDR3 DNA: TGCAGTGCTCATTCAGGGGGCGATCAGCCCCAGCATTTT.

This clonotype was observed a few times. This chain uses TRBV10-3 with TRBJ2-1; 12 bases map to TRBD2. There are 15 residues in the CDR3. Trimming removed 8 bases from V and 5 bases from J; junction bases left unmatched: 7. Germline V gene sequence: CDR1 ENHRY, CDR2 SYGVKD. The DNA of the CDR3 is TGTGCCATCGGACCGGGACTAGCGGGCAACAATGAGCAGTTCTTC. It encodes CAIGPGLAGNNEQFF.

This chain connects TRBV29-1 to TRBJ2-5, with unresolved D. CDR1 is SQVTM, CDR2 ANQGSEA, per germline. Trimming removed 5 bases from V and 5 bases from J, with 9 bases in between. This CDR3 comprises 11 residues. The DNA for the CDR3 is TGCAGCGTTCTAAATGGCGAGACCCAGTACTTC. It yields the protein CSVLNGETQYF.

This clonotype was seen a handful of times. The V call is TRBV15, the J call TRBJ2-1; maybe TRBD2 (5 bases). Trimming pared 0 bases from V and 9 bases from J, leaving 9 bases between. The CDR3 runs 13 residues. The germline V gene has CDR1 LNHNV and CDR2 YYDKDF (reference sequence). The CDR3 nucleotides read TGTGCCACCAGCAGAGATTTGAGCGGTGAGCAGTTCTTC. Translating gives CATSRDLSGEQFF.